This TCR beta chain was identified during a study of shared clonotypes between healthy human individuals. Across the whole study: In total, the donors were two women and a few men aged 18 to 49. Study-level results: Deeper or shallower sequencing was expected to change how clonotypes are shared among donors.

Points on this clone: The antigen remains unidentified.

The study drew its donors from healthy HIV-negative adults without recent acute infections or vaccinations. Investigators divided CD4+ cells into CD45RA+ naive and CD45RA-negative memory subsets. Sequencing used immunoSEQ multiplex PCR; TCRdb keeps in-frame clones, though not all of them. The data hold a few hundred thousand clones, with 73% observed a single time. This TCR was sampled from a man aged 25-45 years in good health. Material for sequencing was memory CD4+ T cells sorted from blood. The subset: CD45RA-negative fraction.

This chain's CDR3 is CASSNGAGTYTGELFF. Here the CDR3 DNA reads TGTGCCAGTAGTAACGGTGCAGGAACTTACACCGGGGAGCTGTTTTTT. This chain uses TRBV19 with TRBJ2-2; unclear D gene. Germline V gene lookup returns CDR1 LNHDA and CDR2 SQIVND (reference sequence). V was trimmed by 4 bases and J by 3 bases, leaving 15 bases between them. CDR3 length equals 16 residues.